This T cell receptor beta chain was retrieved from a study of tumor-infiltrating lymphocytes in primary liver carcinoma. Background on the study: Enrolled patients were male and female, aged 30 to 69 years. Staging placed the tumors at T1-T3 N0M0, and they measured about 4.2 to 11 cm across.

A constant-region primer primed TCR beta cDNA synthesis from 400 to 600 ng of total RNA. Three-round nested multiplex PCR performed with slightly modified ARM-PCR produced the TCR beta libraries. The first two PCR rounds used TRBV1-TRBV30 forward primers with a C-beta reverse primer, roughly 11 cycles each. A single record per CDR3 protein comes from TCRdb applying MiXCR to the multiplex PCR reads. The table lists around 79,000 distinct CDR3 sequences, 69% of them singletons. The CDR3 runs 10 residues. From germline, CDR1 is SEHNR and CDR2 FQNEAQ (reference sequence). V lost 8 bases and J 8 bases, leaving 7 bases between the germline ends. Scientists recovered RNA and DNA together from roughly 21-30 mg of unsorted bulk tissue. Remarks on this clonotype: This may come from a read error, since a much larger clone is one base off.

The V call is TRBV7-9, the J call TRBJ2-1; D gene uncertain. The sample consisted of tumor-adjacent normal liver tissue. The receptor was isolated from a man in his forties with primary liver carcinoma and hepatitis B virus infection. The CDR3 loop reads CASGIYEQFF. The CDR3 DNA sequence: TGTGCCAGCGGGATATATGAGCAGTTCTTC. The whole variable domain, remainder taken from reference TRBV7-9 and TRBJ2-1, is DTGVSQNPRHKITKRGQNVTFRCDPISEHNRLYWYRQTLGQGPEFLTYFQNEAQLEKSRLLSDRFSAERPKGSFSTLEIQRTEQGDSAMYLCASGIYEQFFGPGTRLTVL.